This T cell receptor beta chain was observed in a study of CD8+CD57+ T cells in acquired aplastic anemia. In the study overall: Each DNA sample taken from sorted CD4+ and CD8+ cells came to about 3 ug on average. Read counts for CD4+ cells (from healthy donors) averaged around 10 million.

CDR1 is LNHNV, CDR2 YYDKDF, per germline (reference sequence). This CDR3 comprises 15 residues. Trimming stripped 0 bases from V and 9 bases from J, with 17 bases between. TCR beta VDJ combinations and CDR3 sequences were profiled from genomic DNA. Each CDR3 protein gets one entry after TCRdb re-called the reads with MiXCR. The sample contains around 230,000 distinct CDR3 sequences, approximately 60% of which appear only once. The receptor comes from a human donor in good health. The chain has TRBV15 and TRBJ1-2; possibly TRBD1 for D (6 bases). The sample comprised sorted CD4+, CD8+, or CD8+CD57+ T cells (not recorded which) from PBMCs. Here the CDR3 DNA reads TGTGCCACCAGCAGAGACCGGACAGCCGGGGGAAGCTACACCTTC. Residues: CATSRDRTAGGSYTF.